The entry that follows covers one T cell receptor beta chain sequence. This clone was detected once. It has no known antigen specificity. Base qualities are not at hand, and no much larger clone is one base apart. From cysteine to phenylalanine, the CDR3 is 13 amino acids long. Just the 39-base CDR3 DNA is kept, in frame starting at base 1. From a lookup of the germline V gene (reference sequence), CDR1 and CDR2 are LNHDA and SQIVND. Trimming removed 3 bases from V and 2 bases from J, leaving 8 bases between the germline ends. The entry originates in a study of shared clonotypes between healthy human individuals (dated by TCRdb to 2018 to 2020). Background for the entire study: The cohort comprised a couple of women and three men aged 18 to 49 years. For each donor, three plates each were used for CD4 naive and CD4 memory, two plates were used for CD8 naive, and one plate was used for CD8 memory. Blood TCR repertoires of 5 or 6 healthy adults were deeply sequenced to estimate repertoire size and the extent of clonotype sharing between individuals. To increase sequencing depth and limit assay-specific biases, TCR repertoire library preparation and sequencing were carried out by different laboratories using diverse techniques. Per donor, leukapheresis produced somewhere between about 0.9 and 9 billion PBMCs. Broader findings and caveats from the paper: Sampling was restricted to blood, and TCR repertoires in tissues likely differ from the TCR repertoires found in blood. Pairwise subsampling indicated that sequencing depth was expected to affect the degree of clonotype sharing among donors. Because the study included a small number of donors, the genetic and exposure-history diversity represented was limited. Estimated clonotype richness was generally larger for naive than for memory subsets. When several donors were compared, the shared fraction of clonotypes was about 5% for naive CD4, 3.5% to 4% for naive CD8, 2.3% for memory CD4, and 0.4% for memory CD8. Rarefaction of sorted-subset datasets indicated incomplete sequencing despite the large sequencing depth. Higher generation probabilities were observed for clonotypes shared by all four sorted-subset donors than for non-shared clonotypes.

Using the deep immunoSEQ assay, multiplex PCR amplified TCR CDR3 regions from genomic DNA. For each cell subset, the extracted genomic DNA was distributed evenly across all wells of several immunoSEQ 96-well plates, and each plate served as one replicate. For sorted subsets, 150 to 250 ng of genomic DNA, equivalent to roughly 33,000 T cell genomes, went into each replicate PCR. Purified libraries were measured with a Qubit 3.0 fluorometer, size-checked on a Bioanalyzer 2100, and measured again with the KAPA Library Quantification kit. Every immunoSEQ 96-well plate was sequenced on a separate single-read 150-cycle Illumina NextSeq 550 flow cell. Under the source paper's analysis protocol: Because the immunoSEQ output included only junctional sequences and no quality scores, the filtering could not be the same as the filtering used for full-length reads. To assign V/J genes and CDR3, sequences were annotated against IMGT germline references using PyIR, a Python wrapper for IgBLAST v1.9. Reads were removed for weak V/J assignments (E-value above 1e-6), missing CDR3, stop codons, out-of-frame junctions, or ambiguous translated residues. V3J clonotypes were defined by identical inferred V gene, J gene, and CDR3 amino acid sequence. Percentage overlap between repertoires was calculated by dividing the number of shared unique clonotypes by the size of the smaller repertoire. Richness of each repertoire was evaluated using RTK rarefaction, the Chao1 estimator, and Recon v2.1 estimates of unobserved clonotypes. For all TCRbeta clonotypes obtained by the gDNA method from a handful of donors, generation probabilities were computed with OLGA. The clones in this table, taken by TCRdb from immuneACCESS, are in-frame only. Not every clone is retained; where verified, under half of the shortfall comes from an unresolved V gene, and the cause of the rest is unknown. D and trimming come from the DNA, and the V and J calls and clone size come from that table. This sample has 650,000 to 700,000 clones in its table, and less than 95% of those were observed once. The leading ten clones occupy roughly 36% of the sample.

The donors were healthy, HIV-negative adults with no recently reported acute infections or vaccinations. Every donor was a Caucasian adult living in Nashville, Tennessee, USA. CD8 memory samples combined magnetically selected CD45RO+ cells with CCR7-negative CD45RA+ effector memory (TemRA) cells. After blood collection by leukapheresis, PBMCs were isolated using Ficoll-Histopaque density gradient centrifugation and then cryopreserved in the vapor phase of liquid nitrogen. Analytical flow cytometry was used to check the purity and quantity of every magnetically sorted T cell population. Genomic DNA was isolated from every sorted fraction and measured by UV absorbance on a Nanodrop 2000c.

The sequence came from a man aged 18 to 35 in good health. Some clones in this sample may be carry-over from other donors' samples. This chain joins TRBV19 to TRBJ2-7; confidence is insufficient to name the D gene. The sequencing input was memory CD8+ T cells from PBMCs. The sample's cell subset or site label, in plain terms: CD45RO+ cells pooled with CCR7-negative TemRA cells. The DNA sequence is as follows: TGTGCCAGTAGTATCTCCGAGACCTACGAGCAGTACTTC. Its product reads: CASSISETYEQYF.